These T cell receptor beta chains were read from a single sample in a study of vaccination effects on CD4 cells after COVID-19. Clones were sequenced by immunoSEQ multiplex PCR, and TCRdb holds only the in-frame ones, with some missing. This sample has 30,000 or so clones; approximately 60% occur once, and the top ten carry almost 10%. Their recognized antigens are unknown. This sample comprised CD4+ T cells from PBMCs cultured without peptide, obtained before COVID-19 vaccination. All receptors come from a human donor who received a COVID-19 vaccine. Each CDR3 is given with its conserved first and last residue. D genes are given only for firm matches. Only some rows state a clone size, as once, few, many or a class for expanded clones.

D gene: NA; V gene: TRBV19; clone size: NA; J gene: TRBJ1-2; CDR3 protein: CASFRSAGGYTF; CDR3 DNA: TGTGCCAGTTTCCGATCGGCTGGGGGCTACACCTTC
D gene: TRBD2; V gene: TRBV18; clone size: NA; J gene: TRBJ2-2; CDR3 protein: CASSPPPRGGYTGELFF; CDR3 DNA: TGTGCCAGCTCACCACCTCCGCGGGGGGGATACACCGGGGAGCTGTTTTTT
D gene: NA; V gene: TRBV6-5; clone size: few; J gene: TRBJ1-1; CDR3 protein: CASSYSWGGGAFF; CDR3 DNA: TGTGCCAGCAGTTACTCTTGGGGGGGAGGGGCTTTCTTT
D gene: NA; V gene: TRBV15; clone size: NA; J gene: TRBJ2-4; CDR3 protein: CATSSPRGTAAKNIQYF; CDR3 DNA: TGTGCCACCAGCTCCCCCAGAGGAACAGCTGCGAAAAACATTCAGTACTTC
D gene: TRBD1; V gene: TRBV18; clone size: NA; J gene: TRBJ2-1; CDR3 protein: CASSPTDREGSFF; CDR3 DNA: TGTGCCAGCTCACCGACCGACAGGGAAGGCTCGTTCTTC
D gene: TRBD1; V gene: TRBV14; clone size: NA; J gene: TRBJ1-2; CDR3 protein: CASSRPGSGGYGYTF; CDR3 DNA: TGTGCCAGCAGCCGCCCGGGATCAGGGGGCTATGGCTACACCTTC
D gene: TRBD1; V gene: TRBV7-9; clone size: few; J gene: TRBJ1-3; CDR3 protein: CASSWTGSGNTIYF; CDR3 DNA: TGTGCCAGCAGCTGGACAGGGTCTGGAAACACCATATATTTT
D gene: NA; V gene: TRBV3-1/TRBV3-2; clone size: NA; J gene: TRBJ2-2; CDR3 protein: CASRQGLSTGELFF; CDR3 DNA: TGTGCCAGCAGACAGGGTTTGTCCACCGGGGAGCTGTTTTTT
D gene: NA; V gene: TRBV4-1; clone size: NA; J gene: TRBJ2-7; CDR3 protein: CASSQPTRQGGIYEQYF; CDR3 DNA: TGCGCCAGCAGCCAACCCACTAGACAGGGAGGTATCTACGAGCAGTACTTC
D gene: NA; V gene: TRBV14; clone size: NA; J gene: TRBJ2-3; CDR3 protein: CASSQDHSGNTQYF; CDR3 DNA: TGTGCCAGCAGCCAAGATCATTCGGGGAATACGCAGTATTTT
D gene: TRBD1; V gene: TRBV13; clone size: NA; J gene: TRBJ2-7; CDR3 protein: CASSSGTGSYEQYF; CDR3 DNA: TGTGCCAGCAGCTCTGGGACAGGTTCCTACGAGCAGTACTTC
D gene: NA; V gene: TRBV12-3/TRBV12-4; clone size: NA; J gene: TRBJ1-6; CDR3 protein: CASSLGGQTLHF; CDR3 DNA: TGTGCCAGCAGTTTAGGCGGTCAAACCCTCCACTTT
D gene: NA; V gene: TRBV10-3; clone size: NA; J gene: TRBJ1-5; CDR3 protein: CAISELDFQPQHF; CDR3 DNA: TGTGCCATCAGTGAATTGGATTTCCAGCCCCAGCATTTT
D gene: NA; V gene: TRBV5-1; clone size: NA; J gene: TRBJ2-5; CDR3 protein: CASSLAGGYGTQYF; CDR3 DNA: TGCGCCAGCAGCTTGGCAGGGGGGTACGGGACCCAGTACTTC
D gene: NA; V gene: TRBV3-1/TRBV3-2; clone size: NA; J gene: TRBJ1-3; CDR3 protein: CASSQNSGNTIYF; CDR3 DNA: TGTGCCAGCAGCCAAAACTCTGGAAACACCATATATTTT
D gene: NA; V gene: TRBV6-4; clone size: NA; J gene: TRBJ2-3; CDR3 protein: CASIISWARRIADTQYF; CDR3 DNA: TGTGCCAGCATAATTTCCTGGGCTAGAAGAATTGCAGATACGCAGTATTTT
D gene: TRBD1; V gene: TRBV2; clone size: few; J gene: TRBJ2-7; CDR3 protein: CASSLPRAGTGGYEQYF; CDR3 DNA: TGTGCCAGCAGCCTTCCCCGTGCCGGGACAGGGGGCTACGAGCAGTACTTC
D gene: TRBD1; V gene: TRBV15; clone size: NA; J gene: TRBJ1-4; CDR3 protein: CATTRDRGDEKLFF; CDR3 DNA: TGTGCCACCACTAGGGACAGAGGGGACGAAAAACTGTTTTTT
D gene: NA; V gene: TRBV6-5; clone size: NA; J gene: TRBJ1-1; CDR3 protein: CATQGDSEAFF; CDR3 DNA: TGTGCCACCCAGGGAGACAGCGAAGCTTTCTTT
D gene: TRBD1; V gene: TRBV6-5; clone size: NA; J gene: TRBJ2-7; CDR3 protein: CASSYSIAGGTYEQYF; CDR3 DNA: TGTGCCAGCAGTTACTCGATAGCAGGGGGCACCTACGAGCAGTACTTC
D gene: NA; V gene: TRBV3-1/TRBV3-2; clone size: few; J gene: TRBJ1-2; CDR3 protein: CASSEVQSGYTF; CDR3 DNA: TGTGCCAGCAGCGAGGTGCAATCTGGCTACACCTTC
D gene: NA; V gene: TRBV30; clone size: NA; J gene: TRBJ1-5; CDR3 protein: CAWSVRGNQPQHF; CDR3 DNA: TGTGCCTGGAGTGTACGGGGCAATCAGCCCCAGCATTTT
D gene: NA; V gene: TRBV27; clone size: NA; J gene: TRBJ1-2; CDR3 protein: CASSPLDSALSGYTF; CDR3 DNA: TGTGCCAGCAGTCCCCTCGACAGCGCCCTAAGTGGCTACACCTTC
D gene: NA; V gene: TRBV18; clone size: NA; J gene: TRBJ1-1; CDR3 protein: CASSRVSLQGLQNTEAFF; CDR3 DNA: TGTGCCAGCTCACGAGTATCTTTGCAGGGATTACAGAACACTGAAGCTTTCTTT
D gene: TRBD1; V gene: TRBV27; clone size: NA; J gene: TRBJ1-5; CDR3 protein: CASSMTGAPNQPQHF; CDR3 DNA: TGTGCCAGCAGTATGACAGGGGCGCCAAATCAGCCCCAGCATTTT
D gene: NA; V gene: TRBV30; clone size: NA; J gene: TRBJ1-5; CDR3 protein: CAWRVGFGPQHF; CDR3 DNA: TGTGCCTGGAGAGTGGGGTTTGGCCCCCAGCATTTT
D gene: NA; V gene: TRBV3-1/TRBV3-2; clone size: NA; J gene: TRBJ2-3; CDR3 protein: CASSLGVGTQYF; CDR3 DNA: TGTGCCAGCAGCCTGGGCGTGGGTACGCAGTATTTT
D gene: NA; V gene: TRBV2; clone size: NA; J gene: TRBJ1-6; CDR3 protein: CASSENPTASPLHF; CDR3 DNA: TGTGCCAGCAGTGAAAATCCGACAGCGTCACCCCTCCACTTT
D gene: NA; V gene: TRBV12-3/TRBV12-4; clone size: few; J gene: TRBJ1-2; CDR3 protein: CASSNTGIYGYTF; CDR3 DNA: TGTGCCAGCAGTAACACAGGGATCTATGGCTACACCTTC
D gene: TRBD1; V gene: TRBV13; clone size: NA; J gene: TRBJ2-7; CDR3 protein: CASSLGDRGYEQYF; CDR3 DNA: TGTGCCAGCAGCCTGGGGGACAGGGGCTACGAGCAGTACTTC
D gene: NA; V gene: TRBV7-9; clone size: NA; J gene: TRBJ1-1; CDR3 protein: CASSFRAEAFF; CDR3 DNA: TGTGCCAGCAGCTTTCGCGCTGAAGCTTTCTTT
D gene: TRBD1; V gene: TRBV29-1; clone size: few; J gene: TRBJ2-7; CDR3 protein: CSVAAGTAYEQYF; CDR3 DNA: TGCAGCGTTGCAGCCGGGACAGCCTACGAGCAGTACTTC
D gene: NA; V gene: TRBV30; clone size: few; J gene: TRBJ2-3; CDR3 protein: CAWGRRIRDTQYF; CDR3 DNA: TGTGCCTGGGGACGCCGCATCCGCGATACGCAGTATTTT
D gene: NA; V gene: TRBV6-4; clone size: NA; J gene: TRBJ2-2; CDR3 protein: CASSVAGEVAGELFF; CDR3 DNA: TGTGCCAGCAGTGTCGCAGGGGAAGTGGCCGGGGAGCTGTTTTTT
D gene: NA; V gene: TRBV19; clone size: NA; J gene: TRBJ2-7; CDR3 protein: CASSIAGAGYEQYF; CDR3 DNA: TGTGCCAGTAGTATAGCGGGAGCCGGATACGAGCAGTACTTC
D gene: NA; V gene: TRBV29-1; clone size: once; J gene: TRBJ1-1; CDR3 protein: CSVDGMDTEAFF; CDR3 DNA: TGCAGCGTTGACGGGATGGACACTGAAGCTTTCTTT
D gene: NA; V gene: TRBV7-6; clone size: NA; J gene: TRBJ2-2; CDR3 protein: CASSLELGPGELFF; CDR3 DNA: TGTGCCAGCAGCTTAGAGCTGGGGCCCGGGGAGCTGTTTTTT
D gene: TRBD1; V gene: TRBV5-6; clone size: NA; J gene: TRBJ1-4; CDR3 protein: CASSNTGGALVEKLFF; CDR3 DNA: TGTGCCAGCAGTAACACAGGGGGCGCGTTGGTTGAAAAACTGTTTTTT
D gene: TRBD1; V gene: TRBV2; clone size: few; J gene: TRBJ2-5; CDR3 protein: CASSESHRGETQYF; CDR3 DNA: TGTGCCAGCAGTGAATCCCACAGGGGCGAGACCCAGTACTTC
D gene: NA; V gene: TRBV5-4; clone size: NA; J gene: TRBJ2-5; CDR3 protein: CASSLAFQETQYF; CDR3 DNA: TGTGCCAGCAGCTTGGCCTTCCAAGAGACCCAGTACTTC
D gene: NA; V gene: TRBV6-1; clone size: few; J gene: TRBJ1-1; CDR3 protein: CASSESKNTEAFF; CDR3 DNA: TGTGCCAGCAGTGAAAGCAAAAACACTGAAGCTTTCTTT
D gene: TRBD1; V gene: TRBV6-5; clone size: once; J gene: TRBJ1-2; CDR3 protein: CASSYAGQGRGYTF; CDR3 DNA: TGTGCCAGCAGTTACGCGGGACAGGGTCGTGGCTACACCTTC
D gene: NA; V gene: TRBV4-1; clone size: few; J gene: TRBJ1-6; CDR3 protein: CASSQEPSGLGNSPLHF; CDR3 DNA: TGCGCCAGCAGCCAAGAACCTTCGGGGTTAGGCAATTCACCCCTCCACTTT
D gene: TRBD1; V gene: TRBV19; clone size: NA; J gene: TRBJ1-6; CDR3 protein: CASTATGITYNSPLHF; CDR3 DNA: TGTGCCAGTACCGCGACAGGGATCACCTATAATTCACCCCTCCACTTT
D gene: TRBD1; V gene: TRBV7-6; clone size: NA; J gene: TRBJ1-6; CDR3 protein: CASSFETGLNSPLHF; CDR3 DNA: TGTGCCAGCAGCTTCGAGACAGGGCTTAATTCACCCCTCCACTTT
D gene: NA; V gene: TRBV12-5; clone size: NA; J gene: TRBJ2-1; CDR3 protein: CASGIAGRRRTGHEQFF; CDR3 DNA: TGTGCTAGTGGTATCGCGGGGAGACGGCGTACGGGGCATGAGCAGTTCTTC